The sequence of this T cell receptor (beta chain) was determined in a study of cytomegalovirus exposure and HLA in healthy donors. PCR involved 60 Vbeta and 13 Jbeta primers. The method was immunoSEQ multiplex PCR; TCRdb's version includes in-frame clones alone and lacks a portion of them. There are some 190,000 clones in the sample; approximately 81% occur only once, and 1% lies in the top ten. Study-wide results and caveats: According to an earlier analysis, most TCR beta V segments yielded productive rearrangements about 90% or about 30% of the time.

This CDR3 region has 14 residues. The V gene's germline CDR1 is GTSNPN and CDR2 SVGIG (reference sequence). Between the trimmed V and J ends, which lost 2 bases and 0 bases, there was a span of 7 bases. With regard to this clone: The antigen remains unidentified.

This receptor was obtained from a boy between 2 and 15 years old in good health and CMV-seronegative. V gene TRBV30 combines with J gene TRBJ2-2; tentatively, D is TRBD1 (5 bases). Sequencing was carried out using PBMCs. Here the CDR3 DNA reads TGTGCCTGGAGTAGGGGTCCGAACACCGGGGAGCTGTTTTTT. Translation: CAWSRGPNTGELFF.